This T cell receptor (beta chain) stems from a study of shared clonotypes between healthy human individuals. The naive CD8 population came from CD45RO-negative cells selected for CCR7, without terminally differentiated effector memory CD45RA+ cells. Method: immunoSEQ multiplex PCR; TCRdb's copy keeps in-frame clones and lacks some. The sample holds about 2 million clones, approximately 95% seen once. The sequenced material came from naive CD8+ T cells sorted from blood. The sequence derives from a young man in good health.

CDR3 region: CASSPLPYTGELFF. CDR3 in DNA: TGTGCCAGCAGTCCCCTTCCATACACCGGGGAGCTGTTTTTT. The rearrangement uses TRBV27 and TRBJ2-2; D gene ambiguous. Germline V gene lookup returns CDR1 MNHEY and CDR2 SMNVEV (reference sequence). V gave up 5 bases and J gave up 3 bases, with 10 bases separating them. The CDR3 length is 14 residues.